This T cell receptor (beta chain) is drawn from a study of OX40 agonist ivuxolimab in advanced cancers. Study overall: Patients were dosed intravenously with ivuxolimab at 0.01 to 10 mg/kg every 2 weeks. Patients enrolled in dose escalation were diagnosed with hepatocellular carcinoma, melanoma, renal cell or head and neck cancer.

A note on this clone: Antigen: not known.

The study's findings and limits: Among the lowest peripheral clonal expansion occurred in 0.1-3.0 mg/kg partial responders. Clonal expansion was seen in CD4+ and CD8+ blood T cells by week 6 at 0.1 to 3.0 mg/kg.

TCRdb's table, derived via immunoSEQ multiplex PCR, lists solely in-frame clones and lacks some. The repertoire consists of just over 60,000 clones, with 92% occurring once and the leading ten covering around 0.63%. Trimming removed 6 bases from V and 0 bases from J, with 11 bases in between. The CDR3 loop spans 15 amino acids. Germline CDR1 and CDR2: LNHDA and SQIVND (reference sequence). This sequence joins TRBV19 and TRBJ2-2, with a tentative D call TRBD2 (6 bases). Sequencing used CD4+ or CD8+ T cells sorted from blood, obtained in a trial of the OX40 agonist ivuxolimab. The origin of this receptor is an adult with an advanced solid tumor such as melanoma, head and neck, liver or kidney cancer. The CDR3 loop is CASSLSGSNTGELFF. As DNA, the CDR3 is TGTGCCAGTAGCCTTAGCGGCTCGAACACCGGGGAGCTGTTTTTT.